Listed below are T cell receptor beta chains from one sample, sequenced in a study of blood T cell repertoires in COVID-19. Generated by immunoSEQ multiplex PCR, the TCRdb table keeps only in-frame clones and is missing some. The sample has fewer than 80,000 clones, 86% seen once. The specimen sequenced was peripheral blood. The origin of the receptors is a man aged 25-40 years with acute or convalescent COVID-19. CDR3s include the opening cysteine and the closing phenylalanine or tryptophan. Each record gives: J gene, clone size, D gene, V gene, CDR3 DNA, CDR3 protein. D genes are given only for firm matches. Clone size appears in some rows only: once, few, many, or a class for an expanded clone.

TRBJ1-2 - - TRBV9 TGTGCCAGCAGCGTAGAAGGGGTGGGTGGCTACACCTTC CASSVEGVGGYTF
TRBJ2-5 - TRBD2 TRBV2 TGTGCCAGCAATAGTGGTAGCGGGGGGGGCGAGACCCAGTACTTC CASNSGSGGGETQYF
TRBJ2-3 - - TRBV2 TGTGCCAGCGCCGGTACGGGGGAGGATACGCAGTATTTT CASAGTGEDTQYF
TRBJ1-6 once - TRBV6-2/TRBV6-3 TGTGCCAGCAGTGACCGCCGGGGGTCAAATTCACCCCTCCACTTT CASSDRRGSNSPLHF
TRBJ2-5 - TRBD2 TRBV12-5 TGTGCTAGTGGTTTGGCCCAGCGGGAGGGGCGGCAAGAGACCCAGTACTTC CASGLAQREGRQETQYF
TRBJ1-1 - - TRBV12-3/TRBV12-4 TGTGCCAGCAGTCTATCAGAGGGAGGGAAGGCTTTCTTT CASSLSEGGKAFF
TRBJ2-5 - TRBD2 TRBV18 TGTGCCAGCTCACCACTTATACCCAGCGGGATCCAAGAGACCCAGTACTTC CASSPLIPSGIQETQYF
TRBJ1-4 - - TRBV18 TGTGCCAGCTCACCAGGATCCGGGGTCCGTGAAAAACTGTTTTTT CASSPGSGVREKLFF
TRBJ1-4 - - TRBV27 TGTGCCAGCAGTTTATGGGCAGGGGTTAATGAAAAACTGTTTTTT CASSLWAGVNEKLFF
TRBJ1-1 - - TRBV2 TGTGCCAGCACACAGGGTGAGGGCACTGAAGCTTTCTTT CASTQGEGTEAFF
TRBJ2-5 - - TRBV7-9 TGTGCCAGCAGAACAGCACAAGAGACCCAGTACTTC CASRTAQETQYF
TRBJ2-7 - - TRBV27 TGTGCCAGCAGTACCCTTTTTAGGAGAACCGTGGACGAGCAGTACTTC CASSTLFRRTVDEQYF
TRBJ1-2 once TRBD1 TRBV12-3/TRBV12-4 TGTGCCAGCAGACCAGGGACAGGGGATGGCTACACCTTC CASRPGTGDGYTF
TRBJ1-4 - - TRBV6-1 TGTGCCAGCAGTGAACAGTACACGGAAAAACTGTTTTTT CASSEQYTEKLFF
TRBJ1-5 - - TRBV5-1 TGCGCCAGCAGCTTGGATGGCCAGGGGAATCAGCCCCAGCATTTT CASSLDGQGNQPQHF
TRBJ1-3 - TRBD1 TRBV7-9 TGTGCCAGCAGCCCAACCTGGGACAGTGGCAACACCATATATTTT CASSPTWDSGNTIYF
TRBJ2-2 - - TRBV7-2 TGTGCCAGCAGCCCGTATCAGACCGGGGAGCTGTTTTTT CASSPYQTGELFF
TRBJ2-2 few - TRBV7-5 TGTGCCAGATCCCGACGGGGGGAAACGAACACCGGGGAGCTGTTTTTT CARSRRGETNTGELFF
TRBJ2-5 - TRBD2 TRBV6-6 TGTGCCAGCAGTCCCCCCCCTGGACGAACTAGCGGGAGAGAGACCCAGTACTTC CASSPPPGRTSGRETQYF
TRBJ1-4 - TRBD1 TRBV6-5 TGTGCCAGCAGGGACAGGGATGCAACTAATGAAAAACTGTTTTTT CASRDRDATNEKLFF
TRBJ1-2 - - TRBV18 TGTGCCAGCTCACCACTCACGGGGGGGTCTGCTTTTAGCTACACCTTC CASSPLTGGSAFSYTF